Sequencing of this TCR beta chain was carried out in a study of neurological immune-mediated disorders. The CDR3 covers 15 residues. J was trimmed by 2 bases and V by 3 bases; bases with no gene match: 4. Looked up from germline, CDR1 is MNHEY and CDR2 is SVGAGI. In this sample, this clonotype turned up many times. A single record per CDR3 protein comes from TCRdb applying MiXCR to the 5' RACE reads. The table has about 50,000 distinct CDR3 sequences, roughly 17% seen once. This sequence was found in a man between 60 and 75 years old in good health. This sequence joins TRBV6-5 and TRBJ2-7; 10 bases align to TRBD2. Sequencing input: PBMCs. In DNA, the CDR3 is TGTGCCAGCAGTTATGTTAGCGGGAGGACCTACGAGCAGTACTTC. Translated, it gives CASSYVSGRTYEQYF.